This TCR beta chain was documented in a study of blood T cell repertoires in COVID-19. On the study more broadly: PBMCs, B-cell-depleted T cells, or T cells provided the cDNA or gDNA that made up the material.

Per the authors' pipeline: For nucleated cells, counts were estimated from reference gene primer amplification. Sequencing used immunoSEQ multiplex PCR; TCRdb keeps in-frame clones, though not all of them. V, J and clone size are those of that table, while D and trimming were read from the DNA. The sample holds about 70,000 clones, 75% to 85% seen once. This clone was recorded at least ten times. The germline gives CDR1 SGHRS, CDR2 YFSETQ. The CDR3 extends over 13 amino acids. The V end lost 3 bases, the J end lost 0 bases, and 5 bases lay between the germline ends. The sample comprised peripheral blood. This receptor was identified in a woman in her seventies with acute or convalescent COVID-19. J is TRBJ2-3 and V is TRBV5-1; TRBD1 might be the D (5 bases). The CDR3 is CASSWGSTDTQYF. In nucleotides, the CDR3 is TGCGCCAGCAGCTGGGGCAGCACAGATACGCAGTATTTT.